The present T cell receptor beta chain was sequenced within a study of identical twins. Overall study findings and caveats: Where beta out-of-frame sequences were concerned, excess twin sharing was weaker. The study found excess low generation probability among twin-shared out-of-frame alpha sequences.

Unique molecular identifiers were present on the cDNA, which also gained a universal primer site by template switching. TCRdb recomputed calls from the 5' RACE reads with MiXCR, one row per CDR3 protein. The table lists about 530,000 distinct CDR3 sequences, roughly 15% of them singletons. V was trimmed by 4 bases and J by 7 bases, leaving 14 bases between them. The CDR3 is 14 residues long. Germline V gene data show CDR1 as SEHNR and CDR2 as FQNEAQ (reference sequence). As for this clonotype: The antigen is unknown.

This sample also appeared in a second study, on yellow fever vaccine responses in identical twins. As that study records: Twin vaccine T cell responses reportedly seemed partly convergent, partly personalized.

J is TRBJ2-1 and V is TRBV7-9, with D possibly matching TRBD2 (5 bases). This clonotype was sampled from a woman younger than 35 in good health. Sequencing was done on a sample of CD4+ T cells sorted from blood. CDR3 sequence reads: CASSSGVGGNEQFF. The CDR3 DNA follows: TGTGCCAGCAGCTCCGGAGTAGGCGGGAATGAGCAGTTCTTC.